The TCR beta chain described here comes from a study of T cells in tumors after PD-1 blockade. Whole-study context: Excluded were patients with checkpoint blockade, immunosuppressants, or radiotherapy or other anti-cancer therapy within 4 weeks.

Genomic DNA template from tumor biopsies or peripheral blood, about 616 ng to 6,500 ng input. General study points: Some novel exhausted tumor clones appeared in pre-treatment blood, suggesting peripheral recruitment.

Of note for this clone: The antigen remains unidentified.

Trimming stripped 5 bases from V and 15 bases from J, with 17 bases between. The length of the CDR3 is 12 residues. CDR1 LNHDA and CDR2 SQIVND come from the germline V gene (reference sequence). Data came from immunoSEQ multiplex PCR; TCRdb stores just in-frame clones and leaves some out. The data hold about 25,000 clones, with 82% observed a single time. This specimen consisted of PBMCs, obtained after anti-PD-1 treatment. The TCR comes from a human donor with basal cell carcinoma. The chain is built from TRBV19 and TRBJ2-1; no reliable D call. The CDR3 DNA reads TGTGCCAGTAGTTCACCTGTAGATAACTGGTTCTTC. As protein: CASSSPVDNWFF.